Here is one TCR beta chain with its context. Profiled with immunoSEQ multiplex PCR; TCRdb holds only in-frame clones, not every one. The sample yields 200,000 to 250,000 clones, roughly nine tenths seen once. This record comes from a study of blood T cell repertoires in COVID-19. The TCR comes from a woman in her late teens or twenties who had recovered from COVID-19. The specimen sequenced was peripheral blood.

Here the CDR3 DNA reads TGTGCCAGCAGCCAAGAATCACAGGGAACCTACAATGAGCAGTTCTTC. Amino acid sequence: CASSQESQGTYNEQFF. The chain employs TRBV4-2 and TRBJ2-1; maybe TRBD1 (6 bases). Germline V gene sequence: CDR1 LGHNA, CDR2 YNFKEQ. Trimming left V 0 bases short and J 2 bases short, with 11 bases between. CDR3 size: 16 residues.